The rows below give T cell receptor beta chains drawn from one sample of a study of beta chain features in type 1 diabetes. The protocol was immunoSEQ multiplex PCR, while the TCRdb copy is restricted to in-frame clones and leaves out a portion. The sample carries over 120,000 clones, about 10% recorded once. The sequencing sample was made of naive CD4+ T cells from blood. The source is a man in his late teens or twenties in good health. Both conserved end residues are part of each CDR3. Fields, in order: CDR3 DNA, CDR3 protein, D gene, CDR3 length, J gene, clone size, V gene. The D gene is left open where the match is weak. Clone size is given for some rows only: seen once, a few or many times, or a class if the clone is expanded.

CDR3 DNA: TGTGCCAGCAGCCCCTGGGAGCGGGGTCACAATGAGCAGTTCTTC; CDR3 protein: CASSPWERGHNEQFF; D gene: TRBD2; CDR3 length: 15; J gene: TRBJ2-1; clone size: few; V gene: TRBV7-2
CDR3 DNA: TGTGCCAGCAGAATCGGACAGGCAACTAATGAAAAACTGTTTTTT; CDR3 protein: CASRIGQATNEKLFF; D gene: TRBD1; CDR3 length: 15; J gene: TRBJ1-4; clone size: few; V gene: TRBV2
CDR3 DNA: TGCGCCAGCAGCCAGAGACCGGGACAGGGATACAATGAGCAGTTCTTC; CDR3 protein: CASSQRPGQGYNEQFF; D gene: TRBD1; CDR3 length: 16; J gene: TRBJ2-1; clone size: many; V gene: TRBV4-3
CDR3 DNA: TGCGCCAGCAGCCCGCTGGGGCTGAACACTGAAGCTTTCTTT; CDR3 protein: CASSPLGLNTEAFF; D gene: NA; CDR3 length: 14; J gene: TRBJ1-1; clone size: NA; V gene: TRBV5-1
CDR3 DNA: TGTGCCAGCAGTGGGACAGGTGCTAACTATGGCTACACCTTC; CDR3 protein: CASSGTGANYGYTF; D gene: TRBD1; CDR3 length: 14; J gene: TRBJ1-2; clone size: few; V gene: TRBV6-1
CDR3 DNA: TGTGCCAGCAGCGGAGCCGCCAACACAGATACGCAGTATTTT; CDR3 protein: CASSGAANTDTQYF; D gene: NA; CDR3 length: 14; J gene: TRBJ2-3; clone size: few; V gene: TRBV7-6
CDR3 DNA: TGTGCCAGTAGTATAGGACAGACCTTCTCCTACGAGCAGTACTTC; CDR3 protein: CASSIGQTFSYEQYF; D gene: NA; CDR3 length: 15; J gene: TRBJ2-7; clone size: few; V gene: TRBV19
CDR3 DNA: TGTGCCAGCAGCAAGGGACAGGGGGCGTACAATGAGCAGTTCTTC; CDR3 protein: CASSKGQGAYNEQFF; D gene: TRBD1; CDR3 length: 15; J gene: TRBJ2-1; clone size: few; V gene: TRBV6-5
CDR3 DNA: TGTGCCAGCAGCTCGGTGGGGCAGTACCAAGAGACCCAGTACTTC; CDR3 protein: CASSSVGQYQETQYF; D gene: NA; CDR3 length: 15; J gene: TRBJ2-5; clone size: few; V gene: TRBV11-2
CDR3 DNA: TGTGCCAGCAGCGTACTAGGGGGAGAGACCCAGTACTTC; CDR3 protein: CASSVLGGETQYF; D gene: NA; CDR3 length: 13; J gene: TRBJ2-5; clone size: few; V gene: TRBV9
CDR3 DNA: TGTGCCAGCAGCTTACAGGGGCATGGGTACAATGAGCAGTTCTTC; CDR3 protein: CASSLQGHGYNEQFF; D gene: NA; CDR3 length: 15; J gene: TRBJ2-1; clone size: NA; V gene: TRBV7-2
CDR3 DNA: TGTGCCAGCAGCAGCAGGGGTCGGTATGGCTACACCTTC; CDR3 protein: CASSSRGRYGYTF; D gene: NA; CDR3 length: 13; J gene: TRBJ1-2; clone size: NA; V gene: TRBV6-5
CDR3 DNA: TGTGCCAGCAGCCACGTCGGGGGCTACACCTTC; CDR3 protein: CASSHVGGYTF; D gene: NA; CDR3 length: 11; J gene: TRBJ1-2; clone size: NA; V gene: TRBV6-6
CDR3 DNA: TGTGCCAGTAGTGCCAGGGGCCCAGATACGCAGTATTTT; CDR3 protein: CASSARGPDTQYF; D gene: NA; CDR3 length: 13; J gene: TRBJ2-3; clone size: few; V gene: TRBV19
CDR3 DNA: TGTGCCAGCAGCCAGACAGGGCCTGTGAACACCATATATTTT; CDR3 protein: CASSQTGPVNTIYF; D gene: TRBD1; CDR3 length: 14; J gene: TRBJ1-3; clone size: NA; V gene: TRBV5-6
CDR3 DNA: TGTGCCAGCAGCCCCGGACTAGCGCGGAGCACAGATACGCAGTATTTT; CDR3 protein: CASSPGLARSTDTQYF; D gene: TRBD2; CDR3 length: 16; J gene: TRBJ2-3; clone size: many; V gene: TRBV5-8
CDR3 DNA: TGTGCCAGCAGTTCCGGGACAGGGCCAGGGAATGAGCAGTTCTTC; CDR3 protein: CASSSGTGPGNEQFF; D gene: TRBD1; CDR3 length: 15; J gene: TRBJ2-1; clone size: NA; V gene: TRBV6-1
CDR3 DNA: TGTGCCAGTACTAAATGGGCCGGGGGTCGAGAGACCCAGTACTTC; CDR3 protein: CASTKWAGGRETQYF; D gene: NA; CDR3 length: 15; J gene: TRBJ2-5; clone size: NA; V gene: TRBV2
CDR3 DNA: TGTGCCAGCAGATCGCGGACAGCTAACACTGAAGCTTTCTTT; CDR3 protein: CASRSRTANTEAFF; D gene: NA; CDR3 length: 14; J gene: TRBJ1-1; clone size: few; V gene: TRBV6-6
CDR3 DNA: TGCGCCAGCAGCCAAGATCCGGCCAGGGGTAATGAAAAACTGTTTTTT; CDR3 protein: CASSQDPARGNEKLFF; D gene: NA; CDR3 length: 16; J gene: TRBJ1-4; clone size: NA; V gene: TRBV4-3
CDR3 DNA: TGCGCCAGCAGTCTAGACGGGAATCAGCCCCAGCATTTT; CDR3 protein: CASSLDGNQPQHF; D gene: NA; CDR3 length: 13; J gene: TRBJ1-5; clone size: NA; V gene: TRBV10-1
CDR3 DNA: TGTGCCAGCACCCCAGGGAGGAGGGTTGGGACTGAAGCTTTCTTT; CDR3 protein: CASTPGRRVGTEAFF; D gene: NA; CDR3 length: 15; J gene: TRBJ1-1; clone size: NA; V gene: TRBV7-9
CDR3 DNA: TGCGCCAGCAGCGAGGGACTAGCGGGGTCGGATGAGCAGTTCTTC; CDR3 protein: CASSEGLAGSDEQFF; D gene: TRBD2; CDR3 length: 15; J gene: TRBJ2-1; clone size: once; V gene: TRBV10-1
CDR3 DNA: TGTGCCAGCAGCCCACAGGAGGGGTGGTCCGAGCAGTACTTC; CDR3 protein: CASSPQEGWSEQYF; D gene: NA; CDR3 length: 14; J gene: TRBJ2-7; clone size: NA; V gene: TRBV9
CDR3 DNA: TGTGCCAGCAGCTTAAATGGGGGGTACGAGCAGTACTTC; CDR3 protein: CASSLNGGYEQYF; D gene: NA; CDR3 length: 13; J gene: TRBJ2-7; clone size: NA; V gene: TRBV7-3
CDR3 DNA: TGTGCCAGCAGTTTTGGAGTCGAGGGAAACACCATATATTTT; CDR3 protein: CASSFGVEGNTIYF; D gene: NA; CDR3 length: 14; J gene: TRBJ1-3; clone size: NA; V gene: TRBV6-1
CDR3 DNA: TGTGCCAGCAGCGAAGGGGGCAGAAATCAGCCCCAGCATTTT; CDR3 protein: CASSEGGRNQPQHF; D gene: TRBD1; CDR3 length: 14; J gene: TRBJ1-5; clone size: NA; V gene: TRBV2
CDR3 DNA: TGCGCCAGCAGCTACACTAGCGGGGGGGGACACAATGAGCAGTTCTTC; CDR3 protein: CASSYTSGGGHNEQFF; D gene: TRBD2; CDR3 length: 16; J gene: TRBJ2-1; clone size: NA; V gene: TRBV5-1
CDR3 DNA: TGTGCCAGCAGTCGACAACCGACAGGGGGCTACGAGCAGTACTTC; CDR3 protein: CASSRQPTGGYEQYF; D gene: TRBD1; CDR3 length: 15; J gene: TRBJ2-7; clone size: NA; V gene: TRBV27